The entry below describes one T cell receptor (beta chain). The antigen remains undetermined. With 6 bases removed from V and 4 bases from J, the gap between germline ends came to 15 bases. The CDR3 spans 14 residues. Germline loops: CDR1 MNHEY, CDR2 SVGAGI. This sample was included in a study of shared clonotypes between healthy human individuals. Nashville, Tennessee was home to all donors, who were Caucasian adults. Deep-level assay runs were performed. Once extracted for a subset, genomic DNA was divided evenly among several immunoSEQ plates. The data were produced by immunoSEQ multiplex PCR, yet TCRdb's version contains in-frame clones alone and is incomplete. The sample includes some 96,000 clones, roughly half seen only once; the top ten take approximately 15%. The study's findings and limits: The low donor count limited represented genetic and exposure-history diversity.

The TCR originated in a woman aged 40 to 50 in good health. Some clones in this sample may be carry-over from other donors' samples. The chain uses TRBV6-5 and TRBJ1-2; possible D gene TRBD1, 6 bases. Sequencing was carried out using PBMCs. CDR3 region: CASRENGGLYGYTF. The CDR3 region has the DNA TGTGCCAGCAGGGAAAACGGGGGGCTCTATGGCTACACCTTC.